This T cell receptor beta chain was found in a study of PD-1 blockade in classical Hodgkin lymphoma. Study observations and caveats: Baseline TCR diversity was reportedly lower in newly diagnosed patients than in healthy donors. It was reported as lower still in relapsed/refractory patients. Why the repertoires differ is still unclear, perhaps disease activity or prior therapy.

Time point given: newly diagnosed, previously untreated cHL patient sample. The study purified CD4+ T cells from thawed PBMCs using magnetic negative selection. On this clone: Its specificity is not known.

Measured with immunoSEQ multiplex PCR; TCRdb has only the in-frame clones, and not every one. The sample lists more than 3,000 clones, around 83% occurring once. V lost 4 bases and J lost 6; bases outside the gene matches: 12. The CDR3 totals 16 residues. The germline V gene has CDR1 SGHRS and CDR2 YFSETQ. The J gene is TRBJ2-1, the V gene TRBV5-1; 8 bases align to TRBD2. The sequenced material came from CD4+ T cells from blood. The source is a human donor with classical Hodgkin lymphoma. The DNA for the CDR3 is TGCGCCAGCAGCCTCTTCGGTAGCGGGGTCACCAATGAGCAGTTCTTC. Translating it yields CASSLFGSGVTNEQFF.